What follows is one TCR beta chain and its context. The entry originates in a study of blood T cell repertoires in COVID-19. Trimming took off 2 bases at V and 2 bases at J, with 13 bases between the two ends. The CDR3 contains 16 residues. Germline V lookup: CDR1 PRHDT, CDR2 FYEKMQ (reference sequence). TCRdb keeps only in-frame clones here, not all; method: immunoSEQ multiplex PCR. Of about 89,000 clones in the sample, 60% to 85% were seen once. Material: peripheral blood. The receptor's source is a human donor in a cohort sampled during active COVID-19. J is TRBJ1-3 and V is TRBV13; weak D call: TRBD1 (6 bases). The CDR3 sequence is CASSLRGASTGNTIYF. The DNA for the CDR3 is TGTGCCAGCAGCTTACGGGGGGCGTCGACTGGAAACACCATATATTTT.